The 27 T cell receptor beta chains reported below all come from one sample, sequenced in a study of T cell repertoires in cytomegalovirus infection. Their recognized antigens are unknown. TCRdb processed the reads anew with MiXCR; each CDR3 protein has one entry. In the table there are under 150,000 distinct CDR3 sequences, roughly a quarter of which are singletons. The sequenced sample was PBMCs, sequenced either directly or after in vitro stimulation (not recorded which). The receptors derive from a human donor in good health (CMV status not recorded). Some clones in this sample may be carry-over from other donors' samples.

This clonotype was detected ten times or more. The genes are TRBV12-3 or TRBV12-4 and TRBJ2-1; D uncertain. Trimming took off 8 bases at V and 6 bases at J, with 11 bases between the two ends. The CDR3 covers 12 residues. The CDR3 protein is CASRWTRNEQFF. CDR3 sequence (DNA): TGTGCCAGCCGTTGGACCCGCAATGAGCAGTTCTTC.

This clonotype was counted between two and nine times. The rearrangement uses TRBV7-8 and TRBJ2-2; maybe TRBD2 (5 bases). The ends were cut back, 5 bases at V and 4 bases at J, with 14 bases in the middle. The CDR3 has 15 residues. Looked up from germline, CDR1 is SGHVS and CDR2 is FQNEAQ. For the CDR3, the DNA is TGTGCCAGCAGCCCCGGGATACGGGTCACCGGGGAGCTGTTTTTT. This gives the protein CASSPGIRVTGELFF.

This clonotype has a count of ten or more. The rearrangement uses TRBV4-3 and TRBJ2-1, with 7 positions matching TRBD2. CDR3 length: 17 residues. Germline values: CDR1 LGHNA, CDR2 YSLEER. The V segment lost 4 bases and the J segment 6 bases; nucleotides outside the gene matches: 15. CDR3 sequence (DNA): TGCGCCAGCAGCCGTGACCTAGCGGTGGGAGGGTTCAATGAGCAGTTCTTC. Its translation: CASSRDLAVGGFNEQFF.

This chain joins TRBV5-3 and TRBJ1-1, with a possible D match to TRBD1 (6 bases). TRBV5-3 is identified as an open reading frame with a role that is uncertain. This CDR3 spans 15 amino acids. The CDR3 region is CVSSLDRNLNTEAFF. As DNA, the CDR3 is TGTGTCAGCAGCTTGGACAGAAATTTGAACACTGAAGCTTTCTTT.

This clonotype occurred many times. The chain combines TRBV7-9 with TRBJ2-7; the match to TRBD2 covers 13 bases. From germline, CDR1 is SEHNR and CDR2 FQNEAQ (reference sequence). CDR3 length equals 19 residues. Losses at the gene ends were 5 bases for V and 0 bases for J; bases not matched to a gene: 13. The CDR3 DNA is TGTGCCAGCAGCGGTGAGTTCCCCGGGACTAGCGGGACCTCCTACGAGCAGTACTTC. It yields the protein CASSGEFPGTSGTSYEQYF. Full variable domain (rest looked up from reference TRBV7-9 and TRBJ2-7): DTGVSQNPRHKITKRGQNVTFRCDPISEHNRLYWYRQTLGQGPEFLTYFQNEAQLEKSRLLSDRFSAERPKGSFSTLEIQRTEQGDSAMYLCASSGEFPGTSGTSYEQYFGPGTRLTVT.

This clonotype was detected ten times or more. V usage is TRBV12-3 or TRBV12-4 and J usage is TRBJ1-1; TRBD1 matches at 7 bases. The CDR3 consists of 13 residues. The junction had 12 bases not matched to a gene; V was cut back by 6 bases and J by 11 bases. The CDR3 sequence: CASRRQGSSLAFF. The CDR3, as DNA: TGTGCCAGCAGAAGACAGGGAAGTTCTTTGGCTTTCTTT.

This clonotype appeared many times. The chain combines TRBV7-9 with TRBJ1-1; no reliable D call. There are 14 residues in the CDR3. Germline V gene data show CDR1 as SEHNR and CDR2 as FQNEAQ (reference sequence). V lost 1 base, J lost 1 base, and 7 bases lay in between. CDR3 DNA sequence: TGTGCCAGCAGCTTAGTGGAGGGGAACACTGAAGCTTTCTTT. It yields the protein CASSLVEGNTEAFF.

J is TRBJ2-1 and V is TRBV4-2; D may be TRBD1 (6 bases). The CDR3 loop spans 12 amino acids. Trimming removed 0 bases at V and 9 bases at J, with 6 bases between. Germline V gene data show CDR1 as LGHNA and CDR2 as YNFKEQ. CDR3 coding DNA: TGTGCCAGCAGCCAAGAAGGGGGTGAGCAGTTCTTC. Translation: CASSQEGGEQFF.

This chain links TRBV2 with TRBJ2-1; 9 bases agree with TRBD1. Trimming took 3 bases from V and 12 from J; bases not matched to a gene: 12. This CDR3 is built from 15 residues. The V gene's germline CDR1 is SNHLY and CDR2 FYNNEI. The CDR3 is CASSDMGQGSFVQFF. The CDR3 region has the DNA TGTGCCAGCAGTGATATGGGACAGGGAAGCTTTGTGCAGTTCTTC.

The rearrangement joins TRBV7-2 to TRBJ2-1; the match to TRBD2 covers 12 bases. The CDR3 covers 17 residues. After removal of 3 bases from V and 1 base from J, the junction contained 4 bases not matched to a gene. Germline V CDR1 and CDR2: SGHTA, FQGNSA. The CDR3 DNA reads TGTGCCAGCAGCTTGGCCGGACTAGCGGGATCCTACAATGAGCAGTTCTTC. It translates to CASSLAGLAGSYNEQFF. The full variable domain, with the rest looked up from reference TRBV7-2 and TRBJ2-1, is GAGVSQSPSNKVTEKGKDVELRCDPISGHTALYWYRQSLGQGLEFLIYFQGNSAPDKSGLPSDRFSAERTGGSVSTLTIQRTQQEDSAVYLCASSLAGLAGSYNEQFFGPGTRLTVL.

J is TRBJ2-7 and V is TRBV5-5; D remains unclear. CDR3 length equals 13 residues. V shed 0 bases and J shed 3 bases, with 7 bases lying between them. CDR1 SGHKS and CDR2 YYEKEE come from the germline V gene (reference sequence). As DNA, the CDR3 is TGTGCCAGCAGCTTGGTTGATGGCTACGAGCAGTACTTC. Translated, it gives CASSLVDGYEQYF.

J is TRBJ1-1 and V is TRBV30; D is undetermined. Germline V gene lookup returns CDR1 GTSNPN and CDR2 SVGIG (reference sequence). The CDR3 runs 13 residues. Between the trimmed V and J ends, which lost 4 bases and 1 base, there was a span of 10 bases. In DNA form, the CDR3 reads TGTGCCTGGATGAGTGATGGGAACACTGAAGCTTTCTTT. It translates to CAWMSDGNTEAFF.

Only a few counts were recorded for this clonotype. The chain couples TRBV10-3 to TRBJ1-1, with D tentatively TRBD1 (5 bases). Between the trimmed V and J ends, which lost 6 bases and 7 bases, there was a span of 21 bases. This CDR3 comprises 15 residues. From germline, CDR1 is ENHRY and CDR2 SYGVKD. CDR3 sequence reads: CAISLPGSGKDEAFF. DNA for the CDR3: TGTGCCATCAGCCTTCCAGGGTCCGGAAAGGATGAAGCTTTCTTT.

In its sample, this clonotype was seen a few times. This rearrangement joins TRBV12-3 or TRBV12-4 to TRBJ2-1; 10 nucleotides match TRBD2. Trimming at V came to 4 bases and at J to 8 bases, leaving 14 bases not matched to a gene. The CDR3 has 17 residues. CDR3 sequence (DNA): TGTGCCAGCAGTTCCCCGTCTCTAGCGGGAGCTGGTCATGAGCAGTTCTTC. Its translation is CASSSPSLAGAGHEQFF.

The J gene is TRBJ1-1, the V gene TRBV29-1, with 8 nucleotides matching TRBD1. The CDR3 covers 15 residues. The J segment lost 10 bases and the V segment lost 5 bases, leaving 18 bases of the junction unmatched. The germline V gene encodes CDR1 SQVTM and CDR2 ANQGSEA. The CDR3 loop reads CSVREGRGRGLGAFF. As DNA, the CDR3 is TGCAGCGTTAGGGAGGGCAGGGGGCGCGGGCTGGGAGCTTTCTTT.

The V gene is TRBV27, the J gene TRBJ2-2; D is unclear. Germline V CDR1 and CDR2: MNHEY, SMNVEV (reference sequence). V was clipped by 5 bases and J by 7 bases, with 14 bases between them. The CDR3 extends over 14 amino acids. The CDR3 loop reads CASSPASLGGELFF. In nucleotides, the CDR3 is TGTGCCAGCAGTCCTGCATCTTTAGGCGGGGAGCTGTTTTTT.

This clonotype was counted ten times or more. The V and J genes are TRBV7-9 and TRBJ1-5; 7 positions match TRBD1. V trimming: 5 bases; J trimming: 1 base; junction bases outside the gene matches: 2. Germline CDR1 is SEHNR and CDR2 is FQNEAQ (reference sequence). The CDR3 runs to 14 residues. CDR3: CASSRTGSNQPQHF. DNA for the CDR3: TGTGCCAGCAGCCGGACAGGAAGCAATCAGCCCCAGCATTTT.

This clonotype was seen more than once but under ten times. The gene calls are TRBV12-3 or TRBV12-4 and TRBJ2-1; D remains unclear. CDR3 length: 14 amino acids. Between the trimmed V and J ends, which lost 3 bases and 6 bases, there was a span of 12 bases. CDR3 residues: CASSFDGQLNEQFF. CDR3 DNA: TGTGCCAGCAGTTTCGACGGGCAACTCAATGAGCAGTTCTTC.

The CDR3 is CASRLAGQGYGYTF. The CDR3 nucleotides read TGTGCCAGCAGACTGGCGGGACAGGGGTATGGCTACACCTTC. The rearrangement links TRBV6-5 to TRBJ1-2; 10 bases match TRBD1. This CDR3 has 14 residues. The J segment lost 5 bases and the V segment lost 6 bases, leaving 6 bases of the junction unmatched. Germline CDR1 is MNHEY and CDR2 is SVGAGI.

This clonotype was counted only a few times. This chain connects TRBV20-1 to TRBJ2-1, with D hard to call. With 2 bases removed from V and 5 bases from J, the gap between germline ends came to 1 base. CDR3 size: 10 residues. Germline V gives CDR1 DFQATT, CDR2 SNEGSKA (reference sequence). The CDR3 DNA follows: TGCAGTGCTAGAAACAATGAGCAGTTCTTC. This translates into CSARNNEQFF.

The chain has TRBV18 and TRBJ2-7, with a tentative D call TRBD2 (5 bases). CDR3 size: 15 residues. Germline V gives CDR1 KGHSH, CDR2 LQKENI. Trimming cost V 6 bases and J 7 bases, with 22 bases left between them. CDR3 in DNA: TGTGCCAGCTCCCAACACCGGACTCCCGGTGAGGAGCAGTACTTC. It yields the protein CASSQHRTPGEEQYF.

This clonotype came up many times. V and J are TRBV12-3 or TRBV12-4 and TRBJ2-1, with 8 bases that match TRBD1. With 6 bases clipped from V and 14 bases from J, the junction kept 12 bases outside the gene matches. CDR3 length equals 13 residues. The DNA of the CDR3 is TGTGCCAGCAGCCTACTCCCTGGACAGGGAAAGTTCTTC. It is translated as CASSLLPGQGKFF.

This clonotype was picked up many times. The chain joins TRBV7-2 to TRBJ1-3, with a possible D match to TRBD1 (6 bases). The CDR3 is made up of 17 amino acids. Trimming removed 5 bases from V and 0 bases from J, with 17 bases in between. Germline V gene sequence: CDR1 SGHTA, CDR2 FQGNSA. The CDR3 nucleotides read TGTGCCAGCAGCCCCCGAACAGGGCCGAACTCTGGAAACACCATATATTTT. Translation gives CASSPRTGPNSGNTIYF.

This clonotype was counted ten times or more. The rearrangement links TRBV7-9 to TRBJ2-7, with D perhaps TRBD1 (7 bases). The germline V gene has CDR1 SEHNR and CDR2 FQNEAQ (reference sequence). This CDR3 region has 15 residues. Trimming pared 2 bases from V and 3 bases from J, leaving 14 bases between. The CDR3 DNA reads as TGTGCCAGCAGCTTATGGACAGGAGGGGGCTACGAGCAGTACTTC. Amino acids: CASSLWTGGGYEQYF.

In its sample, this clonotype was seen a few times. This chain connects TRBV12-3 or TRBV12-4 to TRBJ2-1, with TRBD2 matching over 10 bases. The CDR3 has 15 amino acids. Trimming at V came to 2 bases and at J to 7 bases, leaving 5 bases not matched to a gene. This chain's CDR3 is CASSLSLAGVNEQFF. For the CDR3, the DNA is TGTGCCAGCAGTTTATCTCTAGCGGGAGTAAATGAGCAGTTCTTC.

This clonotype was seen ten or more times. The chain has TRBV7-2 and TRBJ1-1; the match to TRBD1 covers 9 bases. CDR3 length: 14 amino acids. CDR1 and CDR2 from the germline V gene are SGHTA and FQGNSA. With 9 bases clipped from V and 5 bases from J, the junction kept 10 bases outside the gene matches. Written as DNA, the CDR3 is TGTGCCAGTAGGGGACAGGGAATCCCAACTGAAGCTTTCTTT. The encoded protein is CASRGQGIPTEAFF.

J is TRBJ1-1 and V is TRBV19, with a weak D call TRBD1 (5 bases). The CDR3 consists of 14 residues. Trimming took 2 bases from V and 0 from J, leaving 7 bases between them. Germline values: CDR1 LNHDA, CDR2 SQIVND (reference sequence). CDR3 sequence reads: CASSIRGLNTEAFF. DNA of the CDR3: TGTGCCAGTAGTATAAGGGGCCTGAACACTGAAGCTTTCTTT.